This T cell receptor beta chain derives from a study of blood T cell repertoires in COVID-19. Overall study: In each case, the material was cDNA or gDNA derived from T cells, B-cell-depleted T cells, or PBMCs.

CDR3 length: 16 amino acids. The V segment lost 5 bases and the J segment 5 bases; nucleotides outside the gene matches: 12. Germline V lookup: CDR1 LNHDA, CDR2 SQIVND (reference sequence). The table came from immunoSEQ multiplex PCR; TCRdb's copy has only in-frame clones and leaves some out. The top ten clones hold roughly 20% of a sample with 75,000 or so clones, roughly 80% of them seen once. The origin of this receptor is a woman at least 80 years old with acute or convalescent COVID-19. Sequenced input: peripheral blood. The genes are TRBV19 and TRBJ2-3; TRBD2 agrees at 8 bases. CDR3 loop: CASSLGSGGPQDTQYF. CDR3 in DNA: TGTGCCAGTAGTTTGGGTTCGGGAGGGCCTCAAGATACGCAGTATTTT.